Included here is one TCR beta chain sequence, with context. Its antigen is not identified. Germline values: CDR1 SQVTM, CDR2 ANQGSEA. This CDR3 spans 11 amino acids. V lost 7 bases and J 7 bases, leaving 11 bases between the germline ends. This entry is derived from a study of cytomegalovirus exposure and HLA in healthy donors. On the study more broadly: Earlier findings included some 100 million unique TCR beta sequences obtained from 150 million to 200 million T cells.

Notes on the study in general: What was likely a sequencing artifact was a cluster of highly shared sequence variants. A prior analysis recorded that most TCR beta V segments were productive about 87% or about 30% of the time.

The PCR employed 60 Vbeta primers together with 13 Jbeta primers. Clones were sequenced by immunoSEQ multiplex PCR, and TCRdb holds only the in-frame ones, with some missing. The repertoire holds approximately 170,000 clones, with about 82% as singletons. The clonotype was recovered from a woman in her late teens or twenties in good health and CMV-seronegative. The specimen sequenced was PBMCs. The V and J genes are TRBV29-1 and TRBJ2-1; D call uncertain. In DNA, the CDR3 is TGCAGCGGTAACAGTGGGAATGAGCAGTTCTTC. Its translation is CSGNSGNEQFF.